These T cell receptor beta chains were read from a single sample in a study of blood T cell repertoires in COVID-19. Sequencing was performed with immunoSEQ multiplex PCR; in TCRdb, only in-frame clones are kept and a portion is missing. The profile shows about 54,000 clones, 70% to 90% of them singletons. The sample was peripheral blood. Source of these receptors: a man aged 40-49 years with active COVID-19. Each CDR3 is given with its conserved first and last residue. Rows may omit the clone size; those that give it use once, few, many or a size class.

CDR3 protein	clone size	V gene	J gene
CASSIVGREEQYF	.	TRBV19	TRBJ2-7
CATSPGSETQYF	.	TRBV19	TRBJ2-5
CASSSTESSYNEQFF	.	TRBV9	TRBJ2-1
CASSQMGQQNGANVLTF	.	TRBV4-2	TRBJ2-6
CASSQTPGRGNTIYF	.	TRBV3-1/TRBV3-2	TRBJ1-3
CASSPRGTVKEKLFF	few	TRBV18	TRBJ1-4
CASSIVGSANTGELFF	once	TRBV19	TRBJ2-2
CASSIVLWGQGSAWNEQFF	.	TRBV19	TRBJ2-1
CSVFLAGGSYEQYF	.	TRBV29-1	TRBJ2-7
CASSGLGQGVTYEQYF	.	TRBV7-9	TRBJ2-7
CASSQATGNTATDTQYF	.	TRBV11-3	TRBJ2-3
CASSSLLTGAVYEQYF	.	TRBV11-2	TRBJ2-7
CASSLGPEREQYF	.	TRBV12-3/TRBV12-4	TRBJ2-7
CASSLGYRGSYGYTF	.	TRBV11-2	TRBJ1-2
CSVGPDGTGAYEQYF	.	TRBV29-1	TRBJ2-7
CASSTPRLVSKFF	.	TRBV19	TRBJ2-1
CASSETRDRVAFF	.	TRBV9	TRBJ1-1
CASSLGQGYQPQHF	.	TRBV28	TRBJ1-5
CSDRGEHGYTF	.	TRBV20-1	TRBJ1-2
CASSQTDSNQPQHF	.	TRBV3-1/TRBV3-2	TRBJ1-5
CASSLFRAAEAFF	.	TRBV12-3/TRBV12-4	TRBJ1-1
CASSLDSTYEQYF	few	TRBV7-9	TRBJ2-7
CASHPQRGETQYF	.	TRBV2	TRBJ2-5
CASSQDRGRQYF	.	TRBV3-1/TRBV3-2	TRBJ2-7
CASSLKGGGTEAFF	.	TRBV27	TRBJ1-1
CASTIGTGGYYEQYF	.	TRBV19	TRBJ2-7
CATSRPRESYTF	.	TRBV15	TRBJ1-2
CAGRLTGKLNYGYTF	.	TRBV30	TRBJ1-2
CASSTNWDTQYF	few	TRBV9	TRBJ2-3
CASSLAGRGDNYGYTF	medium-sized	TRBV5-4	TRBJ1-2
CASSLSGGAHSPLHF	.	TRBV28	TRBJ1-6
CSAGTGGPVSYNSPLHF	.	TRBV29-1	TRBJ1-6
CASSLGGRGFHEQYF	.	TRBV28	TRBJ2-7
CASTRGGVRGNQPQHF	.	TRBV19	TRBJ1-5
CASSRSDAGGDTQYF	.	TRBV7-7	TRBJ2-3
CASSSGTDTQYF	.	TRBV5-1	TRBJ2-3
CASSMSQNTEAFF	.	TRBV19	TRBJ1-1
CASSSLRAGGTQETQYF	.	TRBV7-6	TRBJ2-5
CASSWGGMAVSPLHF	.	TRBV27	TRBJ1-6
CASSFTSGRAGTDTQYF	.	TRBV5-1	TRBJ2-3
CATSDFQGSYNEQFF	.	TRBV24-1	TRBJ2-1
CASSFTGTGAFYGYTF	.	TRBV11-2	TRBJ1-2